A selection of T cell receptor beta chains follows, all from one sample in a study of cytomegalovirus exposure and HLA in healthy donors. TCRdb keeps only in-frame clones here, not all; method: immunoSEQ multiplex PCR. The table shows some 120,000 clones, with 89% occurring only once. The sequenced material came from PBMCs. The receptors were gathered from a woman aged 18-29 years in good health and CMV-seronegative. The CDR3 runs from the conserved cysteine through the conserved F or W. D genes are given only for firm matches. Only part of the rows carry a size: once, few, many, or a class if the clone is expanded.

clone size	V gene	D gene	J gene	CDR3 DNA	CDR3 protein
-	TRBV6-4	-	TRBJ1-1	TGTGCCAGCAGTGCGCGGGGGAACACTGAAGCTTTCTTT	CASSARGNTEAFF
-	TRBV15	-	TRBJ1-1	TGTGCCACACGACAGGAAGGGGGGAACACTGAAGCTTTCTTT	CATRQEGGNTEAFF
-	TRBV7-2	TRBD1	TRBJ1-5	TGTGCCAGCAGCTACCTACAGGGGGAACCCAATCAGCCCCAGCATTTT	CASSYLQGEPNQPQHF
once	TRBV27	-	TRBJ1-2	TGTGCCAGCAGTCCCTCAAGGGGCGGGGGGGCGAGCAACACCTTC	CASSPSRGGGASNTF
-	TRBV2	-	TRBJ2-2	TGTGCCAGCAGTGAATTTCCCGCGAACACCGGGGAGCTGTTTTTT	CASSEFPANTGELFF
once	TRBV5-4	-	TRBJ2-1	TGTGCCAGCAGCGGAGGGTCCAATGAGCAGTTCTTC	CASSGGSNEQFF
-	TRBV27	TRBD1	TRBJ2-3	TGTGCCAGCAGTTCGACAGGGGCTAGCACAGATACGCAGTATTTT	CASSSTGASTDTQYF
-	TRBV29-1	TRBD2	TRBJ2-7	TGCAGCGCCATTAGCGGGAGATCGTACGAGCAGTACTTC	CSAISGRSYEQYF
-	TRBV7-6	-	TRBJ1-3	TGTGCCAGCACCTATTCAGGGTTAGCCTCTGGAAACACCATATATTTT	CASTYSGLASGNTIYF
-	TRBV28	TRBD1	TRBJ2-7	TGTGCCAGCAGTACCTACCTGACAGGGTACTACGAGCAGTACTTC	CASSTYLTGYYEQYF
once	TRBV30	-	TRBJ2-7	TGTGCCTGCTGGGACAACGCCTACGAGCAGTACTTC	CACWDNAYEQYF
-	TRBV28	-	TRBJ1-1	TGTGCCAGCAGTTTCAGTACTGAAGCTTTCTTT	CASSFSTEAFF
-	TRBV10-3	-	TRBJ1-2	TGTGCCATCAGTGGGGGAGGGACCCTATATGGCTACACCTTC	CAISGGGTLYGYTF
-	TRBV6-4	TRBD1	TRBJ1-1	TGTGCCAGCAGGGACACGCACAGGGGGCGGAATGGCACTGAAGCTTTCTTT	CASRDTHRGRNGTEAFF
few	TRBV28	-	TRBJ2-7	TGTGCCAGCAGTCTACGGTACGAGCAGTACTTC	CASSLRYEQYF
-	TRBV5-1	TRBD1	TRBJ2-2	TGCGCCACTCGACAGGGGGCAAACACCGGGGAGCTGTTTTTT	CATRQGANTGELFF
-	TRBV5-6	TRBD2	TRBJ2-1	TGTGCCAGCAGCTCGACTAGCGGGAGCTTTCATGAGCAGTTCTTC	CASSSTSGSFHEQFF
-	TRBV10-1	TRBD2	TRBJ2-5	TGCGCCGCCGGGACTAGCGACCCCCACGAGACCCAGTACTTC	CAAGTSDPHETQYF
-	TRBV15	-	TRBJ1-5	TGTGCCACCACTGGGCAGGCATATAGCAATCAGCCCCAGCATTTT	CATTGQAYSNQPQHF
-	TRBV27	TRBD1	TRBJ2-1	TGTGCCAGCAGCATACTGGGACAGGGCAGAGATGAGCAGTTCTTC	CASSILGQGRDEQFF
-	TRBV25-1	-	TRBJ1-4	TGTGCCAGCAGCAGGGTTGGCGATGAAAAACTGTTTTTT	CASSRVGDEKLFF
-	TRBV4-1	-	TRBJ1-1	TGCGCCAGCAGCCCCTCAGGACAGAACACTGAAGCTTTCTTT	CASSPSGQNTEAFF
-	TRBV6-6	-	TRBJ1-1	TGTGCCAGCAGTTACTCTGCAGGTTCGAACACTGAAGCTTTCTTT	CASSYSAGSNTEAFF
-	TRBV7-2	TRBD2	TRBJ2-7	TGTGCCAGCAGCTTAGAGGCTAGCGGGCGAGGTGGCGAGCAGTACTTC	CASSLEASGRGGEQYF
-	TRBV15	TRBD2	TRBJ2-5	TGTGCCACCAGCAGAGCCGGGACTAGTGGGGAGACCCAGTACTTC	CATSRAGTSGETQYF
-	TRBV29-1	TRBD2	TRBJ2-1	TGCAGCGTTCCTACTAGCGGGAGAACCCATGAGCAGTTCTTC	CSVPTSGRTHEQFF
-	TRBV4-2	-	TRBJ2-3	TGTGCCAGCAGCCAAGTCGAGATCGGGAGAACAGATACGCAGTATTTT	CASSQVEIGRTDTQYF
-	TRBV6-5	-	TRBJ2-1	TGTGCCAGCAGTTCCACAGGGAAGTCTTGGGATGAGCAGTTCTTC	CASSSTGKSWDEQFF
-	TRBV7-8	TRBD2	TRBJ2-3	TGTGCCAGCAGCTTCGGACTAGCGGGAGGACCGGGACAAGAATCAGATACGCAGTATTTT	CASSFGLAGGPGQESDTQYF
-	TRBV11-2	-	TRBJ2-3	TGTGCCAGCAGAGCCTCAGGTACAGATACGCAGTATTTT	CASRASGTDTQYF